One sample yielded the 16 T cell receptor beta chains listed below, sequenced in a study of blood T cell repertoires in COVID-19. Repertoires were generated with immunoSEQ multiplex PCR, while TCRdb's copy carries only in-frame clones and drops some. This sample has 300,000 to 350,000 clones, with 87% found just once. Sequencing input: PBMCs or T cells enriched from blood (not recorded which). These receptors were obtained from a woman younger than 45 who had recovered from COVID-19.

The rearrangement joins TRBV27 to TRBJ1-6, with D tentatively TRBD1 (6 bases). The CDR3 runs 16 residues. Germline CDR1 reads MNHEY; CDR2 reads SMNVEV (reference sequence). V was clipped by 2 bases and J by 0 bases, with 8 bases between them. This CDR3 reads CASSLAQGSYNSPLHF. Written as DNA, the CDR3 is TGTGCCAGCAGTTTAGCACAGGGCTCCTATAATTCACCCCTCCACTTT.

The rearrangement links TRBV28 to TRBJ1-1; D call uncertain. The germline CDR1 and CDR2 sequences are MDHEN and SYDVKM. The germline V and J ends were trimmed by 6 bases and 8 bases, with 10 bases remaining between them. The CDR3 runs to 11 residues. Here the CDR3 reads CASSIREEAFF. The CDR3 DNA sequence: TGTGCCAGCAGCATAAGGGAGGAAGCTTTCTTT.

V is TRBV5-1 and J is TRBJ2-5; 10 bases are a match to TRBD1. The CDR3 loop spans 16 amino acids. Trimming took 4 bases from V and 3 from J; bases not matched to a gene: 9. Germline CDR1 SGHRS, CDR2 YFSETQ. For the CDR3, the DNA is TGCGCCAGCAGCCTCAGACAGGGGGCAGGAGAAGAGACCCAGTACTTC. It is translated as CASSLRQGAGEETQYF.

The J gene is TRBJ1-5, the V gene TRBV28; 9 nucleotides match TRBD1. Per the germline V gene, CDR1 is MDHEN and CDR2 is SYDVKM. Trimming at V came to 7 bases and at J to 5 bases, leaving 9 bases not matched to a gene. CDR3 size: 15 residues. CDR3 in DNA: TGTGCCAGCATGATGGCAGGGACAGGGTATCAGCCCCAGCATTTT. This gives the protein CASMMAGTGYQPQHF.

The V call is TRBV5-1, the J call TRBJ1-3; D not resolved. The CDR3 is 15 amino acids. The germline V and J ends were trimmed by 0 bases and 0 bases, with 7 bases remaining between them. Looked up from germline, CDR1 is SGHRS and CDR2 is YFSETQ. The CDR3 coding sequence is TGCGCCAGCAGCTTGGAAGGGAGCTCTGGAAACACCATATATTTT. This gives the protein CASSLEGSSGNTIYF.

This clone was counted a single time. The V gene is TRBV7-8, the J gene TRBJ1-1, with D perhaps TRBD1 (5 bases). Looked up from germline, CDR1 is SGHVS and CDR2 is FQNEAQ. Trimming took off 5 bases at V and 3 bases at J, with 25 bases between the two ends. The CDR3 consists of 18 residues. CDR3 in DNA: TGTGCCAGCAGCCACTTTCCTTTTTACAAGGGGTTTGACACTGAAGCTTTCTTT. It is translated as CASSHFPFYKGFDTEAFF.

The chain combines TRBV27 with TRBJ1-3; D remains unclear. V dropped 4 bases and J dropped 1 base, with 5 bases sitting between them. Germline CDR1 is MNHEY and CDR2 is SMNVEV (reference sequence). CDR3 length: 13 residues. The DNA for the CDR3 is TGTGCCAGCAGTTCGGGGTCTGGAAACACCATATATTTT. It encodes CASSSGSGNTIYF.

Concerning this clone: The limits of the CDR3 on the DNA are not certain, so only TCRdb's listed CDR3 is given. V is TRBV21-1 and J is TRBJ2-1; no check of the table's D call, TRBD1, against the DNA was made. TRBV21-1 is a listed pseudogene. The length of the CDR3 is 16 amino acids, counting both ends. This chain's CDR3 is CASSKVAGGTYNEQFF.

The CDR3 nucleotides are TGTGCCAGCAGCTTGGCCCAGGGGGCGGTCGGCTATGGCTACACCTTC. Protein sequence: CASSLAQGAVGYGYTF. V and J are TRBV5-4 and TRBJ1-2; 8 nucleotides agree with TRBD1. Germline loops: CDR1 SGHNT, CDR2 YYREEE (reference sequence). The CDR3 has 16 amino acids. The V gene end was trimmed by 0 bases and the J gene end by 4 bases; junction bases not matched to a gene: 8.

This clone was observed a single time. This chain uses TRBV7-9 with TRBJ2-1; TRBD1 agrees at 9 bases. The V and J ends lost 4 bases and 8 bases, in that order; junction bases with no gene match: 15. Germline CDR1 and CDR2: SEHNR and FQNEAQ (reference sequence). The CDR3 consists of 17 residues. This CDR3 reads CASSWPLTGGILDEQFF. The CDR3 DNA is TGTGCCAGCAGCTGGCCCCTGACAGGGGGGATTTTAGATGAGCAGTTCTTC.

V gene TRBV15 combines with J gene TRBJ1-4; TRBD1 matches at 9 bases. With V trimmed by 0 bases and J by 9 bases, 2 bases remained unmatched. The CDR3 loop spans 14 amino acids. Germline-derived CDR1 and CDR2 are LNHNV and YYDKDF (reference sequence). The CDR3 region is CATSREGTGKKLFF. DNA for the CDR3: TGTGCCACCAGCAGAGAAGGGACAGGGAAAAAACTGTTTTTT.

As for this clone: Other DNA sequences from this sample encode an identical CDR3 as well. DNA for the CDR3: TGTGCCAGCAGTTTAACAGGGACCTATGGCTACACCTTC. It codes for CASSLTGTYGYTF. This chain connects TRBV27 to TRBJ1-2, with a weak D call TRBD1 (6 bases). Germline CDR1 and CDR2: MNHEY and SMNVEV (reference sequence). Trimming stripped 2 bases from V and 4 bases from J, with 8 bases between. The CDR3 length is 13 residues.

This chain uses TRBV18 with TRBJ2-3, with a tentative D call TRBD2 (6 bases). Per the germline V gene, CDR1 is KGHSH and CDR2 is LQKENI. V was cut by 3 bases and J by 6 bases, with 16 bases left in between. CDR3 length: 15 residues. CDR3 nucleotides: TGTGCCAGCTCACCCCGCCGGGGGACCCTGGATACGCAGTATTTT. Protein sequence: CASSPRRGTLDTQYF. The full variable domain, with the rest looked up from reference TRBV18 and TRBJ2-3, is NAGVMQNPRHLVRRRGQEARLRCSPMKGHSHVYWYRQLPEEGLKFMVYLQKENIIDESGMPKERFSAEFPKEGPSILRIQQVVRGDSAAYFCASSPRRGTLDTQYFGPGTRLTVL.

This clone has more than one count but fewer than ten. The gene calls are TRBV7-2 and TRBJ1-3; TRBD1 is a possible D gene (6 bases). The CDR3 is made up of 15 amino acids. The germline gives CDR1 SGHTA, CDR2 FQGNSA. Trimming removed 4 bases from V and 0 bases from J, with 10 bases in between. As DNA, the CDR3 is TGTGCCAGCAGCTCAAGGGGGGGCTCTGGAAACACCATATATTTT. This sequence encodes CASSSRGGSGNTIYF.

The CDR3 loop is CSVMGQGGNYGYTF. The CDR3 coding sequence is TGCAGCGTGATGGGACAGGGGGGCAACTATGGCTACACCTTC. The V call is TRBV29-1, the J call TRBJ1-2, with TRBD1 matching 11 bases. CDR3 size: 14 residues. The junction had 5 bases not matched to a gene; V was cut back by 6 bases and J by 2 bases. From germline, CDR1 is SQVTM and CDR2 ANQGSEA.

The CDR3 DNA reads as TGTGCCAGCAGTTACTTAGTGAACACTGAAGCTTTCTTT. This encodes CASSYLVNTEAFF. The chain employs TRBV6-5 and TRBJ1-1; unclear D gene. Germline lookup yields CDR1 MNHEY and CDR2 SVGAGI. The CDR3 totals 13 residues. The germline V and J ends were trimmed by 1 base and 0 bases, with 3 bases remaining between them.